The 6 T cell receptor beta chains below come from one sample, sequenced in a study of blood T cells in healthy people across ages. A second roughly 7 to 12 cycle PCR used barcoded and J-beta primers. One entry per CDR3 protein results from TCRdb running MiXCR on the 5' RACE reads. The table records 2 million or so distinct CDR3 sequences, around half of them present only once. Specimen: blood. These receptors were taken from a woman aged 40 to 55 in good health.

This clonotype has a count of ten or more. V usage is TRBV7-2 and J usage is TRBJ1-2; TRBD1 is a possible D gene (6 bases). CDR1 is SGHTA, CDR2 FQGNSA, per germline. This CDR3 spans 14 amino acids. V was cut by 5 bases and J by 0 bases, with 10 bases left in between. The DNA of the CDR3 is TGTGCCAGCAGCCCCCGGACAGCTAACTATGGCTACACCTTC. This gives the protein CASSPRTANYGYTF.

This rearrangement joins TRBV7-9 to TRBJ1-6, with D possibly being TRBD1 (5 bases). The CDR3 is 14 amino acids. The V gene lost 2 bases and the J gene lost 10 bases, with 12 bases spanning the gap. Per germline, CDR1 SEHNR and CDR2 FQNEAQ (reference sequence). Here the CDR3 DNA reads TGTGCCAGCAGCTTAAGGGCCAGGGACTCACCCCTCCACTTT. Translation gives CASSLRARDSPLHF.

The V and J genes are TRBV27 and TRBJ1-5; a weak D match, TRBD1 (5 bases). CDR1 is MNHEY, CDR2 SMNVEV, per germline (reference sequence). This CDR3 contains 15 residues. Trimming left V 4 bases short and J 6 bases short, with 16 bases between. Written as DNA, the CDR3 is TGTGCCAGCAGTTCAGCAGGGAGGTCCGGTCAGCCCCAGCATTTT. This sequence encodes CASSSAGRSGQPQHF.

The chain uses TRBV27 and TRBJ1-2; no reliable D call. This CDR3 contains 15 residues. Trimming cost V 3 bases and J 10 bases, with 21 bases left between them. Germline values: CDR1 MNHEY, CDR2 SMNVEV (reference sequence). CDR3 sequence: CASSFGNSLGGVYTF. In DNA form, the CDR3 reads TGTGCCAGCAGTTTTGGCAACTCCTTGGGTGGGGTCTACACCTTC.

This sequence joins TRBV20-1 and TRBJ2-1; possibly TRBD2 for D (6 bases). The V gene's germline CDR1 is DFQATT and CDR2 SNEGSKA (reference sequence). V lost 0 bases and J lost 8, with 14 bases in between. There are 14 residues in the CDR3. CDR3 sequence: CSARDFVAGHEQFF. CDR3 coding DNA: TGCAGTGCTAGAGATTTCGTCGCGGGACATGAGCAGTTCTTC.

The table lists this clonotype with a few counts. This rearrangement joins TRBV4-2 to TRBJ2-1, with 14 bases aligning to TRBD2. CDR1 is LGHNA and CDR2 is YNFKEQ in the germline V gene. The ends lost 2 bases at V and 6 bases at J; junction bases unmatched: 15. The CDR3 totals 20 residues. CDR3 DNA sequence: TGTGCCAGCAGCCAATTAGGCGGGACTAGCGGGGGCCAAGGTGTCAATGAGCAGTTCTTC. Translation: CASSQLGGTSGGQGVNEQFF.